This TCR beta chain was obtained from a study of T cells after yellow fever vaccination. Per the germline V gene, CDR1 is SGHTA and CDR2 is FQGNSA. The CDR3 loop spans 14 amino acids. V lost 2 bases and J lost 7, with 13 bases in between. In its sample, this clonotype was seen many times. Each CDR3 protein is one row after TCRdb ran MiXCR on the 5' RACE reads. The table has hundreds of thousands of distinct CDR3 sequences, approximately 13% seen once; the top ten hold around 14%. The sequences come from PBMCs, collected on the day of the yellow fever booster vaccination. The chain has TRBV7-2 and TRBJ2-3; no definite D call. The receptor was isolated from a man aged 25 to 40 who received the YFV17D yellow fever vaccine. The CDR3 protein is CASSLSPTLNTQYF. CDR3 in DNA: TGTGCCAGCAGCTTATCCCCTACGTTGAATACGCAGTATTTT.